The clone carrying this TCR beta chain was detected a few times. Germline CDR1 and CDR2: MDHEN and SYDVKM. V lost 6 bases, J lost 2 bases, and 15 bases lay in between. The CDR3 totals 15 residues. This entry belongs to a study of response to subunit inactivated influenza vaccine. TCRdb reprocessed the RT-PCR reads with MiXCR, giving one entry per CDR3 protein. This sample carries 500,000 to 550,000 distinct CDR3 sequences, roughly a quarter of them seen once, and the ten largest clones take 2.5% to 3%. This same sample was also taken into another study, of T cells expressing NK-cell markers. In that study: UMIs were included in TCR beta cDNA generated by 5'RACE template switching. HCMV seropositivity characterized seven of the eight sequenced donors, and seronegativity one. There were a few donors in whom these clonotypes also led the CD3+CD56-NKG2C+ fraction. Whether expanded NKG2C+ T cell clones were HCMV-specific remained unclear.

The sequenced sample was CD4+ T cells sorted from PBMCs, obtained approximately 13 days after vaccination. The source is a middle-aged man who received an inactivated influenza vaccine. This chain joins TRBV28 and TRBJ2-3; perhaps D is TRBD1 or TRBD2 (5 bases each). CDR3 in amino acids: CASSLLGPTTDTQYF. The CDR3 DNA sequence: TGTGCCAGCAGCCTCTTGGGACCGACCACAGATACGCAGTATTTT.